This TCR beta chain was captured by sequencing in a study of cytomegalovirus exposure and HLA in healthy donors (dated by TCRdb to 2015 to 2018). Concerning the study at large: An earlier analysis of several hundred of the donors reported 250 to 300 Gb of sequence data and 117 million unique TCR beta sequences obtained from some 170 million T cells. Approximately 310 gigabases of sequencing data and tens of millions of unique TCR sequences were included in an early release covering roughly 600 HLA-typed donors. The genetic ancestry cluster associated with self-reported Caucasian donors included about four fifths of the approximately 400 genotyped donors. The study aimed to test whether signatures of past pathogen exposure could be identified by cataloging public T cell receptors. The study profiled the T cell repertoires of about 640 subjects by immunosequencing and related them to cytomegalovirus serostatus. A separate validation cohort of approximately 130 different subjects was used in addition to the 666-subject first cohort. To predict cytomegalovirus infection status, the study brought together high-throughput TCR immunosequencing, statistical association of individual TCRs with disease status, and machine learning. In a later analysis, previously published TCR beta repertoires from 666 donors were re-analyzed and high-resolution HLA genotyping was added so that TCR occurrence patterns could be studied. Rather than drawing on any new phenotypic data, the later analysis identified candidate immune exposures from TCR beta sequences and the way those sequences occurred across donors. An earlier analysis of several hundred of the donors used high-throughput TCR beta sequencing to judge whether each TCR beta V gene segment behaved as functional or pseudogenic. Donor age, sex, ethnicity and CMV serostatus were compiled alongside the repertoire data. A later genetic analysis took genome-wide SNP genotypes for about three fifths of the roughly 670 donors and used that subset as a discovery cohort. All discovery cohort repertoires had been generated on a single sequencing platform. Both class I and class II loci were covered by HLA typing, at four-digit resolution. Typing coverage differed by locus: A, B, C, DRB1 and DQB1 were typed in roughly 620-630 donors, DQA1 in roughly 500, DPA1 in over 600, and DPB1 in 450 to 490. Several DR-DQ haplotypes were treated as single units for association and clustering because of strong linkage in the cohort. Across 300 to 500 genotyped donors of the cohort, an average of approximately 220,000 unique TCR beta nucleotide sequences per donor were sequenced, and approximately 17% of those sequences were non-productive. Broader findings and caveats from the paper: The 87-base-pair reads could not distinguish some IMGT-functional V segments, including TRBV6-2 and TRBV6-3, so those segments were excluded. Immune exposure information for the cohort was limited to CMV serostatus. Three of the identified cytomegalovirus-associated TCR beta chains were confirmed in vitro to be specific for cytomegalovirus antigens. Broadly in line with IMGT annotations, most TCR beta V segments showed up in productive rearrangements about 90% or about 30% of the time in an earlier analysis of 450 to 600 of the donors. Specific HLA alleles were associated with 15,000 to 20,000 TCR beta sequences at a false discovery rate of 0.05 in a later analysis. A further reported finding was that TCR beta sequences accurately predicted the HLA-A and HLA-B alleles for most subjects in the first cohort. An association between a missense DCLRE1C variant and V-gene and J-gene trimming of TCR beta chains was found in a later genetic analysis and replicated in an independent cohort. Most CMV-associated TCR beta chains appeared to be HLA-restricted in a later analysis, and the HLA associations seemed to be driven largely by CMV exposure. Most TCR sequences were seen in very few donors, while some public TCRs were found in many individuals. Linkage disequilibrium might explain the correlated functional status among segregating V segments, but an unknown experimental factor could not be excluded. Assigning TCR associations to individual alleles was difficult when HLA alleles, especially DR and DQ, strongly co-occurred. Cytomegalovirus status was reported to be diagnosed by the classifier with high specificity and sensitivity in both the original and validation cohorts. In the study, approximately 150 TCR beta chains were listed as associated with cytomegalovirus. According to a later genetic analysis, donors in an Asian-associated ancestry cluster had fewer N-insertions in productive TCRs than the approximately 630-donor mean. The cohort was sequenced for TCR beta chains only, and without alpha or paired-chain data the features that could be detected were limited. The authors suggested that the approach could potentially be extended to other disease states and immunological phenotypes. Because counts were too low, roughly 17 rarely observed V segments, including chromosome 9 orphons, were left out of the earlier analysis of 587 of the donors. A later analysis reported that several top co-occurrence clusters appeared linked to parvovirus B19, influenza, CMV and Epstein-Barr virus. Because HLA typing was missing for some donors at each locus, association tests included only the typed subset. In a later analysis, the rate of TCR association differed among HLA loci, with DRB1 alleles having the most associated TCRs and HLA-C alleles having the fewest. Compared with equally common non-associated chains, HLA-associated TCR beta chains in a later analysis were more clonally expanded and had lower generation probabilities. A group of highly shared sequence variants was considered likely to be a technical artifact of the sequencing pipeline. Sequencing depth was assumed to be roughly uniform across donors in the presence/absence analyses, though that assumption may not hold.

In total, 500 to 700 healthy bone marrow donors made up the cohort. Cohort members were all nominally healthy when sampled, although unrecorded immune exposures were likely present. The donor tested CMV seropositive, placing the donor among the roughly 300 seropositive members of the cohort. Every donor gave a peripheral blood sample, and the peripheral blood mononuclear cells from that sample were used for TCR beta sequencing. Genomic DNA was extracted from the blood cell samples with the Qiagen DNeasy Blood Extraction Kit. Sequences LGHNT (CDR1) and FRNRAP (CDR2) are obtained from the germline V gene. Trimming accounts for 7 bases at V and 8 bases at J, while the number of junction bases matched to no gene is 4. There are 11 amino acids in the CDR3, from cysteine to phenylalanine inclusive. Just CDR3 DNA is preserved here, 33 bases in frame from base 1. In regard to this clone: It lacks a known antigen. Base qualities are not at hand, and no much larger clone is one base apart.

Library generation was performed with the immunoSEQ multiplex PCR assay. A mixture of 60 forward primers for TCR Vbeta segments and 13 reverse primers for TCR Jbeta segments was used in the multiplex PCR. Amplification of the CDR3 region of rearranged TCR beta genes was performed with a multiplex PCR assay on genomic DNA. On the Illumina HiSeq System, the amplified TCR beta libraries were sequenced as 87-base-pair reads. The authors' pipeline ran thus. Across the roughly 700 repertoires, a later analysis counted 75 million to 90 million unique TCR beta chains, around 11 million of which were shared by at least two donors. Raw reads were error-corrected and collapsed into unique sequences by a nearest-neighbor algorithm in which closely related sequences were merged to remove PCR and sequencing errors. Alignment of CDR3 sequences to IMGT reference sequences was used to assign V, D and J gene segments. For a sequence to be retained, at least a six-nucleotide match to both a V gene segment and a J gene segment was required. A rearrangement was called productive if the CDR3 had no stop codons and remained in frame with V and J, and every other rearrangement was called non-productive. CDR3 was defined by IMGT convention, running from the second conserved V-encoded cysteine to the conserved J-encoded phenylalanine. In an earlier analysis of roughly 580 of the donors, sequences lacking an unambiguous match to a single V gene segment were excluded. An earlier analysis of almost 600 of the donors classified V segments as functional when productive rearrangements were above 56.7% and as segregating when the standard deviation between donors was above 5%. A statistical classification framework was developed to diagnose cytomegalovirus status using the catalog of TCR beta chain sequences. In a later analysis, TCR nucleotide sequences were compared against IMGT/GENE-DB human TR gene sequences so that V and J genes could be assigned. The TCRdist pipeline was used in a later analysis to assign CDR3 sequences and most-parsimonious VDJ recombination scenarios. In a later analysis, every TCR beta chain was defined by the combination of its CDR3 amino acid sequence and its V-gene family, and reads without a unique V-gene family were dropped. To address suspected cross-contamination and a sequencing artifact, a later analysis removed a few hundred highly shared, low-generation-probability nucleotide sequences. In a later analysis, a clonal expansion index was calculated for each public chain from normalized within-repertoire ranks of inferred template counts. In a later analysis, generation probabilities were computed using a VDJ recombination model fitted to out-of-frame rearrangements, and the results were checked against IGoR. In a later analysis, hypergeometric tests were used to score TCR-TCR, TCR-HLA and TCR-CMV co-occurrence, with a repertoire-size bias correction applied to TCR pairs. A later analysis estimated false discovery rates by permuting HLA or CMV assignments 20 times. In a later analysis, co-occurring TCRs were grouped using DBSCAN, and TCRdist sequence similarity was added for clustering within HLA-allele-positive subsets. Co-occurrence clustering excluded repertoires with fewer than 30,000 or more than 120,000 public chains, plus five with anomalous nucleotide sharing. This is the immuneACCESS table as TCRdb keeps it, with only in-frame sequences that have V and J called. A part of the clones is gone; compared with another copy, unresolved V genes explain less than half, and the rest is unexplained. Clone size and the V and J calls come from that table; the DNA yielded D and trimming. Recorded for this sample are approximately 150,000 clones; around 80% of them occurred a single time. The ten largest account for roughly 7.7% of the sample.

This chain is built from TRBV12-5 and TRBJ1-1; the junction holds 7 bases that match TRBD1. The sequencing input was PBMCs. The TCR originated in a woman aged 25-40 years in good health and CMV-seropositive. The DNA is TGTGCTAGTGCCACAGGGGCCGAAGCTTTCTTT. It translates as CASATGAEAFF. Joined to the reference TRBV12-5 and TRBJ1-1 proteins, this CDR3 gives the full variable domain: DARVTQTPRHKVTEMGQEVTMRCQPILGHNTVFWYRQTMMQGLELLAYFRNRAPLDDSGMPKDRFSAEMPDATLATLKIQPSEPRDSAVYFCASATGAEAFFGQGTRLTVV.